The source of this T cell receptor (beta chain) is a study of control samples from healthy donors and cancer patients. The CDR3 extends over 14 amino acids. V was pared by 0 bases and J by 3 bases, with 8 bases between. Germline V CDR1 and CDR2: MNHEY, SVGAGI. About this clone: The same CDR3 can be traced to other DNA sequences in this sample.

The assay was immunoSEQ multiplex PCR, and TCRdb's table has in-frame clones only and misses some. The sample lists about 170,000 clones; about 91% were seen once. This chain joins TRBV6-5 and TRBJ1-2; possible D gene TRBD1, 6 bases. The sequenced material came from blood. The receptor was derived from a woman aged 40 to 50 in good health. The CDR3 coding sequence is TGTGCCAGCAGTTACTCAGAGGGGGACTATGGCTACACCTTC. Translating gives CASSYSEGDYGYTF.